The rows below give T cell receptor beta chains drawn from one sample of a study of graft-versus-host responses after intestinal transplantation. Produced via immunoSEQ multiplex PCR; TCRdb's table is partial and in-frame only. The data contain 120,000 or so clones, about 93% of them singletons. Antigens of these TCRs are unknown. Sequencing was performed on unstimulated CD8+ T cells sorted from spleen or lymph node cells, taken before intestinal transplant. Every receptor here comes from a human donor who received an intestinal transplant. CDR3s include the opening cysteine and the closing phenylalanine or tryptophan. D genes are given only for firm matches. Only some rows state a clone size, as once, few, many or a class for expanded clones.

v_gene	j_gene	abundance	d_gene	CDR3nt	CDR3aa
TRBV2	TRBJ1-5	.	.	TGTGCCAGCAGCTTGTCGAGCATTACACGAAATAGCAATCAGCCCCAGCATTTT	CASSLSSITRNSNQPQHF
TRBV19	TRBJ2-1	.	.	TGTGCCAGTAGCACGGGGAGCTCCTACAATGAGCAGTTCTTC	CASSTGSSYNEQFF
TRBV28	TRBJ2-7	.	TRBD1	TGTGCCAGCAGCGCTTGGGGACAGGGTTCCTACGAGCAGTACTTC	CASSAWGQGSYEQYF
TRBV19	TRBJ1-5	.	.	TGTGCCAGTAGTATTCAAGGGGCCAATCAGCCCCAGCATTTT	CASSIQGANQPQHF
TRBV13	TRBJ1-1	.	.	TGTGCCAGCAGCAAGACCCAGGCGGCTTTCTTT	CASSKTQAAFF
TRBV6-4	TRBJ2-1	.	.	TGTGCCAGCAGTCGGAACAGAGCGGGTACCTCCTACAATGAGCAGTTCTTC	CASSRNRAGTSYNEQFF
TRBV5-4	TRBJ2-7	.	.	TGTGCCAGCAGCAACGCCCTAAGGGGCGAGCAGTACTTC	CASSNALRGEQYF
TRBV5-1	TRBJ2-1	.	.	TGCGCCAGCAGCCCCTGGAGGTGGGGGCAGGGTGTCCCCTACAATGAGCAGTTCTTC	CASSPWRWGQGVPYNEQFF
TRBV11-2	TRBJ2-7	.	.	TGTACCAGCAGCTTAGGCGCAGTAGTCTACGAGCAGTACTTC	CTSSLGAVVYEQYF
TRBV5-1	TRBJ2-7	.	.	TGCGCCAGCAGTCCGAACAGTGGCGAGCAGTACTTC	CASSPNSGEQYF
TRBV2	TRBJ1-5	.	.	TGTGCCAGCAGACCGACAGGCTATAGCAATCAGCCCCAGCATTTT	CASRPTGYSNQPQHF
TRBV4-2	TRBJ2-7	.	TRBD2	TGTGCCAGCAGCCAAGAGGAAGGACTAGGTAGTGAGCAGTACTTC	CASSQEEGLGSEQYF
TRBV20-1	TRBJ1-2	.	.	TGCAGTGCTAGTCGGTGGGGCTACACCTTC	CSASRWGYTF
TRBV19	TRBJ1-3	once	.	TGTGCCAGCGCTGAACTCGGATTCTCTGGAAACACCATATATTTT	CASAELGFSGNTIYF
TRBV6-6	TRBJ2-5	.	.	TGTGCCAGCAGAGACTCAGGGGTGGTCGAGACCCAGTACTTC	CASRDSGVVETQYF
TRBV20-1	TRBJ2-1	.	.	TGCAGTGCTAGGCTCATCGGTGAGCAGTTCTTC	CSARLIGEQFF
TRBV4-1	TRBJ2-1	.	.	TGCGCCAGCAGCCGGGGAGCCGGAGGGAGTAATGAGCAGTTCTTC	CASSRGAGGSNEQFF
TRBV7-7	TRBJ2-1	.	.	TGTGCTAGCAGCTATTCGGACTACAATGAGCAGTTCTTC	CASSYSDYNEQFF
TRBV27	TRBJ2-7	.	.	TGTGCCAGCAGTTTATCTTTCCGGGGTGGCGAGCAGTACTTC	CASSLSFRGGEQYF
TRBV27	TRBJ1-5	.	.	TGTGCCAGCTTACTTTTCGTTTTCGCAGGGAGCAATCAGCCCCAGCATTTT	CASLLFVFAGSNQPQHF
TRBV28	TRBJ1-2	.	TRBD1	TGTGCCAACTACTCGCCGAGACAGGGTTTAGAGGGCTACACCTTC	CANYSPRQGLEGYTF
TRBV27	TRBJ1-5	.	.	TGTGCCAGCAGTTTGGCTGGTGTTGGTCAGCCCCAGCATTTT	CASSLAGVGQPQHF
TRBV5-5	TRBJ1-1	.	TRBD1	TGTGCCAGCAGCTTCGGACAGGGCTTGGGCACTGAAGCTTTCTTT	CASSFGQGLGTEAFF
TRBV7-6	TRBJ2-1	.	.	TGTGCCAGCAGCCCAAGGGACGCAGAGGCCCCTTACAATGAGCAGTTCTTC	CASSPRDAEAPYNEQFF
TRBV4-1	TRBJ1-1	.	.	TGCGCCAGCAGCCAAGAGCACAGGGAACATACTGAAGCTTTCTTT	CASSQEHREHTEAFF
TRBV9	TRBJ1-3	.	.	TGTGCCAGCGGTCCAAGTGGAAACACCATATATTTT	CASGPSGNTIYF
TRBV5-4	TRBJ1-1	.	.	TGTGCCAGCAGCTTAGCAGGGGTGGCTGAAGCTTTCTTT	CASSLAGVAEAFF
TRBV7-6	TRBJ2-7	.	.	TGTGCCAGCAGCTTAGCTGGGGTGGGCTACGAGCAGTACTTC	CASSLAGVGYEQYF
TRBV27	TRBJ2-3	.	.	TGTGCCAGCAGTTTATCGTTAGGAACGCAGTATTTT	CASSLSLGTQYF
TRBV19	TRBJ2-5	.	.	TGTGCCAGTAGCAAGACCCCGGGCGTCAAAGAGACCCAGTACTTC	CASSKTPGVKETQYF
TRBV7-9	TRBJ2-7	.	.	TGTGCCAGCAGCTTAGTAGGAGGGAATCCCTCCTACGAGCAGTACTTC	CASSLVGGNPSYEQYF